This entry is about one T cell receptor beta chain. This sample is part of a study of blood T cell repertoires in COVID-19. About the study: Whether acute or convalescent, the COVID-19 samples came from the United States, Italy and Spain. Sources were T cells, B-cell-depleted T cells, or PBMCs; the material itself was cDNA or gDNA.

Germline CDR1 reads SGHTA; CDR2 reads FQGNSA. V dropped 4 bases and J dropped 0; count of bases not matched to a gene: 5. The CDR3 contains 15 residues. Generated by immunoSEQ multiplex PCR, the TCRdb table keeps only in-frame clones and is missing some. The sample includes 190,000 or so clones, around 82% of them seen just once. Individuals aged 18 to 89 years were recruited from around 22 US areas. The rearrangement links TRBV7-2 to TRBJ2-7, with TRBD1 matching 8 bases. This receptor was taken from a man between 35 and 55 years old who had recovered from COVID-19. Sequencing was performed on PBMCs or T cells enriched from blood (not recorded which). CDR3 DNA sequence: TGTGCCAGCAGCTCCCGGACAGGGTCCTCCTACGAGCAGTACTTC. Protein sequence: CASSSRTGSSYEQYF. Complete variable domain (other parts from reference TRBV7-2 and TRBJ2-7): GAGVSQSPSNKVTEKGKDVELRCDPISGHTALYWYRQSLGQGLEFLIYFQGNSAPDKSGLPSDRFSAERTGGSVSTLTIQRTQQEDSAVYLCASSSRTGSSYEQYFGPGTRLTVT.